This passage covers 25 T cell receptor beta chains from one sample sequenced in a study of cytomegalovirus exposure and HLA in healthy donors. Use of 60 Vbeta and 13 Jbeta primers characterized the PCR. TCRdb's table, derived via immunoSEQ multiplex PCR, lists solely in-frame clones and lacks some. The sample yields 150,000 to 200,000 clones, less than 85% seen once. The specimen sequenced was PBMCs. The receptors originated from a boy aged 5-17 years in good health and CMV-seronegative.

The chain employs TRBV5-1 and TRBJ1-1, with TRBD1 matching 9 bases. The germline V gene encodes CDR1 SGHRS and CDR2 YFSETQ. CDR3 length: 13 amino acids. Germline trimming cut 5 bases from V and 1 base from J; bases unmatched to any gene: 0. Here the CDR3 DNA reads TGCGCCAGCAGGGGACAGGGGAACACTGAAGCTTTCTTT. This sequence encodes CASRGQGNTEAFF.

This rearrangement joins TRBV9 to TRBJ2-7; the match to TRBD2 covers 13 bases. Looked up from germline, CDR1 is SGDLS and CDR2 is YYNGEE. Losses at the gene ends were 4 bases for V and 0 bases for J; bases not matched to a gene: 1. There are 15 residues in the CDR3. CDR3 nucleotide sequence: TGTGCCAGCAGCCGGACTAGCGGGAGCTCCTACGAGCAGTACTTC. Encoded protein: CASSRTSGSSYEQYF.

A remark on this clone: At one end, the junction sequence differs from germline, possibly due to a read error. This chain connects TRBV7-9 to TRBJ2-7; a possible D gene is TRBD2 (6 bases). The CDR3 extends over 14 amino acids. Germline-derived CDR1 and CDR2 are SEHNR and FQNEAQ (reference sequence). The CDR3 loop is CASSQEGGTYEQYF. CDR3 bases: TGCGCCAGCAGCCAAGAGGGAGGTACCTACGAGCAGTACTTC.

This chain connects TRBV5-4 to TRBJ2-1, with D maybe TRBD2 (6 bases). The CDR3 length is 12 residues. Trimming pared 4 bases from V and 6 bases from J, leaving 8 bases between. Germline V gene lookup returns CDR1 SGHNT and CDR2 YYREEE (reference sequence). The CDR3 DNA reads TGTGCCAGCAGCGCGACTAGCAATGAGCAGTTCTTC. This encodes CASSATSNEQFF.

This rearrangement joins TRBV6-5 to TRBJ2-7; D is perhaps TRBD1 (5 bases). The CDR3 is 14 amino acids. Trimming stripped 3 bases from V and 3 bases from J, with 12 bases between. Per the germline V gene, CDR1 is MNHEY and CDR2 is SVGAGI. The CDR3 nucleotides are TGTGCCAGCAGTTATGGCAGGGCCCTCTACGAGCAGTACTTC. It yields the protein CASSYGRALYEQYF.

This chain joins TRBV5-1 and TRBJ2-5; TRBD1 might be the D (5 bases). Germline CDR1 and CDR2: SGHRS and YFSETQ. This CDR3 is built from 14 residues. Trimming took off 2 bases at V and 5 bases at J, with 13 bases between the two ends. CDR3 bases: TGCGCCAGCAGCTTACGACAGCTCGAGGAGACCCAGTACTTC. This translates into CASSLRQLEETQYF.

The chain is built from TRBV5-6 and TRBJ2-6; possibly TRBD1 for D (6 bases). V was cut by 4 bases and J by 4 bases, with 18 bases left in between. Germline CDR1 and CDR2: SGHDT and YYEEEE. This CDR3 has 17 amino acids. The CDR3 reads CASSPLTGSDGANVLTF. CDR3 sequence (DNA): TGTGCCAGCAGCCCACTAACAGGGTCTGACGGGGCCAACGTCCTGACTTTC.

The CDR3 loop is CASSLAGDYNEQFF. CDR3 coding DNA: TGTGCCAGCAGCTTAGCGGGGGACTACAATGAGCAGTTCTTC. This chain links TRBV11-2 with TRBJ2-1; tentatively, D is TRBD2 (6 bases). Per germline, CDR1 SGHAT and CDR2 FQNNGV. The CDR3 length is 14 residues. V lost 1 base and J 3 bases, leaving 7 bases between the germline ends.

The rearrangement joins TRBV23-1 to TRBJ1-2; 12 bases are shared with TRBD1. TRBV23-1 falls under the ORF class, with uncertain function. V was clipped by 7 bases and J by 8 bases; unmatched bases: 11. CDR3 length: 15 amino acids. DNA for the CDR3: TGCGCCAGCACCTACAGGGGACAGGGGGCTGGAGGCTACACCTTC. Its protein product is CASTYRGQGAGGYTF.

The rearrangement joins TRBV7-9 to TRBJ2-1; D gene uncertain. CDR1 is SEHNR and CDR2 is FQNEAQ in the germline V gene (reference sequence). The CDR3 spans 15 residues. Between the trimmed V and J ends, which lost 3 bases and 0 bases, there was a span of 9 bases. The CDR3 DNA is TGTGCCAGCAGCTTCACTGCAAGCTCCTACAATGAGCAGTTCTTC. Residues: CASSFTASSYNEQFF.

The chain joins TRBV7-2 to TRBJ1-5; D not certain. CDR1 SGHTA and CDR2 FQGNSA come from the germline V gene. With 4 bases removed from V and 0 bases from J, the gap between germline ends came to 10 bases. The CDR3 length is 15 residues. The CDR3 nucleotides are TGTGCCAGCAGCTCACAGCCTAATAGCAATCAGCCCCAGCATTTT. Its protein is CASSSQPNSNQPQHF.

The V call is TRBV2, the J call TRBJ1-6; 7 bases map to TRBD1. V lost 5 bases to trimming and J lost 8 bases; unmatched junction nucleotides: 18. The CDR3 has 18 amino acids. The V gene's germline CDR1 is SNHLY and CDR2 FYNNEI. CDR3 DNA sequence: TGTGCCAGCAGTTTCTACCATCCTACAGGGGTTCGGGATTCACCCCTCCACTTT. Amino acid sequence: CASSFYHPTGVRDSPLHF. Drawing the rest from reference TRBV2 and TRBJ1-6, the complete variable domain is EPEVTQTPSHQVTQMGQEVILRCVPISNHLYFYWYRQILGQKVEFLVSFYNNEISEKSEIFDDQFSVERPDGSNFTLKIRSTKLEDSAMYFCASSFYHPTGVRDSPLHFGNGTRLTVT.

The rearrangement joins TRBV7-3 to TRBJ2-1, with D unresolved. The CDR3 covers 15 residues. Germline loops: CDR1 SGHTA, CDR2 FQGTGA. V was cut by 5 bases and J by 0 bases, with 11 bases left in between. DNA for the CDR3: TGTGCCAGCAGCCCCCAGGTGATCTCCTACAATGAGCAGTTCTTC. Translation: CASSPQVISYNEQFF. The variable domain in full, completed from reference TRBV7-3 and TRBJ2-1, reads GAGVSQTPSNKVTEKGKYVELRCDPISGHTALYWYRQSLGQGPEFLIYFQGTGAADDSGLPNDRFFAVRPEGSVSTLKIQRTERGDSAVYLCASSPQVISYNEQFFGPGTRLTVL.

This clone was seen a few times. The J gene is TRBJ2-5, the V gene TRBV28, with 8 bases matching TRBD1. The V and J ends lost 5 bases and 4 bases, in that order; junction bases with no gene match: 9. This CDR3 has 15 residues. In germline, CDR1 is MDHEN, CDR2 SYDVKM. This CDR3 is CASSPGQALRETQYF. The CDR3, as DNA: TGTGCCAGCAGTCCGGGACAGGCTCTAAGAGAGACCCAGTACTTC.

This chain connects TRBV30 to TRBJ2-7; D is perhaps TRBD2 (5 bases). The CDR3 has 14 residues. Germline assignment: CDR1 GTSNPN and CDR2 SVGIG (reference sequence). The germline V and J ends were trimmed by 0 bases and 0 bases, with 9 bases remaining between them. The CDR3 nucleotides read TGTGCCTGGAGTGTTGGCAGCGGCTCCTACGAGCAGTACTTC. This codes for CAWSVGSGSYEQYF. The complete variable domain, with remaining parts taken from reference TRBV30 and TRBJ2-7, reads SQTIHQWPATLVQPVGSPLSLECTVEGTSNPNLYWYRQAAGRGLQLLFYSVGIGQISSEVPQNLSASRPQDRQFILSSKKLLLSDSGFYLCAWSVGSGSYEQYFGPGTRLTVT.

The rearrangement links TRBV11-2 to TRBJ2-5, with no clear D. V lost 5 bases to trimming and J lost 0 bases, with 7 bases between them. Germline-derived CDR1 and CDR2 are SGHAT and FQNNGV. This CDR3 spans 13 amino acids. The CDR3: CASSGDNQETQYF. CDR3 nucleotide sequence: TGTGCCAGCAGCGGAGATAACCAAGAGACCCAGTACTTC.

This clone was counted a few times. The chain links TRBV7-3 to TRBJ2-1; 11 bases line up with TRBD2. The J segment lost 6 bases and the V segment lost 5 bases, leaving 6 bases of the junction unmatched. The V gene's germline CDR1 is SGHTA and CDR2 FQGTGA. The CDR3 spans 15 residues. CDR3: CASSRSGGASNEQFF. The CDR3 coding sequence is TGTGCCAGCAGCCGTAGCGGGGGGGCCAGCAATGAGCAGTTCTTC.

This clone was seen a handful of times. This sequence joins TRBV9 and TRBJ2-5; possibly TRBD1 for D (6 bases). Germline lookup yields CDR1 SGDLS and CDR2 YYNGEE. Between the trimmed V and J ends, which lost 4 bases and 5 bases, there was a span of 18 bases. This CDR3 is built from 15 residues. The CDR3 DNA reads TGTGCCAGCAGCAACCGGGACCAGGGGAGCGAGACCCAGTACTTC. Translated: CASSNRDQGSETQYF.

This rearrangement joins TRBV29-1 to TRBJ2-4; D not resolved. Germline lookup yields CDR1 SQVTM and CDR2 ANQGSEA. Trimming took 1 base from V and 3 from J, leaving 10 bases between them. The length of the CDR3 is 14 residues. CDR3 loop: CSVEGLASKNIQYF. The CDR3, as DNA: TGCAGCGTTGAAGGGTTGGCCAGCAAAAACATTCAGTACTTC.

This clone was detected once. The gene calls are TRBV6-6 and TRBJ1-2; 11 bases map to TRBD1. J lost 8 bases, V lost 7 bases, and 12 bases had no gene match. CDR1 is MNHNY and CDR2 is SVGAGI in the germline V gene (reference sequence). The CDR3 totals 15 residues. The CDR3 spells CASTPSGTGGRGYTF. The CDR3 nucleotides read TGTGCCAGCACCCCTTCCGGGACAGGGGGTCGGGGCTACACCTTC.

CDR3 DNA: TGTGCCTGGAGTGTAGTTGCGCCCGGGGAGCTGTTTTTT. It encodes CAWSVVAPGELFF. The chain recombines TRBV30 with TRBJ2-2; D gene unclear. Trimming stripped 0 bases from V and 6 bases from J, with 8 bases between. The germline V gene has CDR1 GTSNPN and CDR2 SVGIG (reference sequence). The CDR3 runs to 13 residues.

The chain recombines TRBV5-1 with TRBJ2-1, with 7 nucleotides matching TRBD2. From germline, CDR1 is SGHRS and CDR2 YFSETQ. This CDR3 region has 14 residues. The trim removed 7 bases at V and 8 bases at J, leaving 12 bases unmatched. CDR3 sequence reads: CASAGRGISDEQFF. As DNA, the CDR3 is TGCGCCAGCGCCGGGCGGGGGATTTCCGATGAGCAGTTCTTC.

The chain carries TRBV7-2 and TRBJ2-7; TRBD2 agrees at 13 bases. V gave up 1 base and J gave up 3 bases; unmatched junction bases: 3. Germline V gene lookup returns CDR1 SGHTA and CDR2 FQGNSA. This CDR3 is 16 amino acids long. CDR3 in amino acids: CASSLELAGGDYEQYF. In DNA, the CDR3 is TGTGCCAGCAGCTTAGAACTAGCGGGGGGGGACTACGAGCAGTACTTC.

The chain employs TRBV27 and TRBJ2-1; 13 bases align to TRBD2. Germline loops: CDR1 MNHEY, CDR2 SMNVEV (reference sequence). The J segment lost 9 bases and the V segment lost 8 bases, leaving 13 bases of the junction unmatched. The CDR3 sequence is 16 residues long. The CDR3 protein is CASGSGLAGVFGEQFF. In DNA form, the CDR3 reads TGTGCCAGCGGGTCCGGACTAGCGGGAGTATTCGGTGAGCAGTTCTTC.

This chain joins TRBV20-1 and TRBJ2-3; D gene unclear. V lost 8 bases, J lost 4 bases, and 7 bases lay in between. The length of the CDR3 is 10 residues. The germline V gene has CDR1 DFQATT and CDR2 SNEGSKA (reference sequence). The CDR3 region has the DNA TGCAGTCTGGGCCCAGATACGCAGTATTTT. This translates into CSLGPDTQYF.